This is a list of T cell receptor beta chains from one sample in a study of blood T cells in healthy people across ages. TCRdb processed the 5' RACE reads anew with MiXCR; each CDR3 protein has one entry. The sample consists of hundreds of thousands of distinct CDR3 sequences, less than 35% of them appearing once. The specimen sequenced was blood. The receptor set was obtained from a woman aged 80 or over in good health. Both conserved end residues are part of each CDR3. The D gene is left open where the match is weak. Clone size is given for some rows only: seen once, a few or many times, or a class if the clone is expanded.

TRBJ2-7,TRBV20-1,many,TRBD1,TGCAGTGCCCAGGGGACAGGGGGCCTTTTCTACGAGCAGTACTTC,CSAQGTGGLFYEQYF
TRBJ2-3,TRBV5-4,NA,NA,TGTGCCAGCAGCGTCGACCCAACTAGCACAGATACGCGGTATTTT,CASSVDPTSTDTRYF
TRBJ2-5,TRBV10-3,many,TRBD2,TGTGCCATCAGGGGTAGCGGGGAAACCCGGGAGACCCAGTACTTC,CAIRGSGETRETQYF
TRBJ2-6,TRBV3-1,many,NA,TGTGCCAGCAGCGACTACAGGTTTAAGGGGGCCAACGTCCTGACTTTC,CASSDYRFKGANVLTF
TRBJ2-5,TRBV18,many,NA,TGTGCCAGCTCACCACCGTCGGCCAGTTTTGGGACCCAGTACTTC,CASSPPSASFGTQYF
TRBJ2-7,TRBV6-1,many,NA,TGTGCCAGCAGTTGGTGGAGCTCCTACGAGCAGTACTTC,CASSWWSSYEQYF
TRBJ2-1,TRBV28,once,NA,TGTGCCAGCAGTACCGGAGCGAGGAGGTTGGGCAATGAGCAGTTCTTC,CASSTGARRLGNEQFF
TRBJ1-5,TRBV12-3/TRBV12-4,many,NA,TGTGCCAGCAGTTCCCTCCCAGGGGTTAGCAATCAGCCCCAGCATTTT,CASSSLPGVSNQPQHF
TRBJ1-1,TRBV7-2,once,NA,TGTGCCATAGGCCGGGAGAGAACTGAAGCTTTCTTT,CAIGRERTEAFF
TRBJ2-5,TRBV7-2,few,TRBD2,TGTGCCAGCAGCCCGACTAGCGGGGGATTTGAGCAGTACTTC,CASSPTSGGFEQYF
TRBJ2-5,TRBV15,many,NA,TGTGCCACCAGCTTGGGTTTGTACCAAGAGACCCAGTACTTC,CATSLGLYQETQYF
TRBJ2-3,TRBV7-3,NA,TRBD2,TGTGCCAGCAGCCCCGGGAGGGGCAAGGGGTTCCCAGATACGCAGTATTTT,CASSPGRGKGFPDTQYF
TRBJ1-2,TRBV20-1,many,NA,TGCAGTGCTAGTGTCAGCAACTATGGCTACACCTTC,CSASVSNYGYTF
TRBJ2-7,TRBV29-1,few,NA,TGCAGCGTTCTGAGTAAAACCTACGAGCAGTACTTC,CSVLSKTYEQYF
TRBJ2-5,TRBV7-9,many,NA,TGTGCCAGCAGCTTAGACGGAGCCGGGGAGACCCAGTACTTC,CASSLDGAGETQYF
TRBJ1-6,TRBV9,NA,NA,TGTGCCAGCAGCGTAGTGGCAGAACCCTATAATTCACCCCTCCACTTT,CASSVVAEPYNSPLHF
TRBJ1-1,TRBV28,NA,NA,TGTGCCAGCAGTTCACAACCAGGTATGGTCACTGAAGCTTTCTTT,CASSSQPGMVTEAFF
TRBJ2-3,TRBV20-1,many,NA,TGCAGTGCTAGTTTCCAGGGATCAGATACGCAGTATTTT,CSASFQGSDTQYF
TRBJ1-2,TRBV4-3,NA,TRBD1,TGCGCCAGCAGCCAAGACAGGGGGTATGGCCACACCTTC,CASSQDRGYGHTF
TRBJ2-6,TRBV11-2,many,TRBD2,TGTGCCAGCAGCCCCCTGGGGACTATCTCTGGGGCCAACGTCTTGACTTTC,CASSPLGTISGANVLTF
TRBJ2-5,TRBV12-5,many,TRBD2,TGTGCTAGTGGTTTGGACACGGGGGGATGGGGAGAGACCCAGTACTTC,CASGLDTGGWGETQYF
TRBJ2-5,TRBV20-1,many,TRBD1,TGCAGTGCTCGGCTAGACAGGGGAAAGACCCAGTACTTC,CSARLDRGKTQYF
TRBJ1-2,TRBV6-1,many,NA,TGTGCCAGCAGCGCGGACGGTTACTATGGCTACACCTTC,CASSADGYYGYTF
TRBJ2-3,TRBV15,many,TRBD2,TGTGCCACCTCTAAGCGGGGGCCTAGCACAGATACGCAGTATTTT,CATSKRGPSTDTQYF
TRBJ2-1,TRBV5-1,NA,NA,TGCGCCAGCAGCTCCGGAGGCGGGGGCGGGAATGAGCAGTTCTTC,CASSSGGGGGNEQFF
TRBJ2-7,TRBV12-3/TRBV12-4,NA,TRBD2,TGTGCCAGCAGGGCGACTAGCAGCTACGAGCAGTACTTC,CASRATSSYEQYF
TRBJ2-7,TRBV4-3,few,TRBD1,TGCGCCAGCAGCCAAGATCCGGTTGGGACAGGGATCTACGAGCAGTACTTC,CASSQDPVGTGIYEQYF
TRBJ2-7,TRBV20-1,many,NA,TGCAGTGCTAGGGGACCTACTTACGAGCAGTACTTC,CSARGPTYEQYF
TRBJ2-7,TRBV20-1,NA,TRBD1,TGCAGTGCTAGAGATATAAGGGGACAGCTAATTTACGAGCAGTACTTC,CSARDIRGQLIYEQYF
TRBJ1-2,TRBV6-1,few,NA,TGTGCCAGCAGTGACCAGGGGCCTTATGGCTACACCTTC,CASSDQGPYGYTF
TRBJ2-7,TRBV27,many,NA,TGTGCCAGCAAGGCACCCGGGGGACCCTACGAGCAGTACTTC,CASKAPGGPYEQYF
TRBJ1-1,TRBV27,NA,TRBD1,TGTGCCAGCAGTTTCCTTGGACAGGGTTGGGGCGGGGGCACTGAAGCTTTCTTT,CASSFLGQGWGGGTEAFF
TRBJ2-1,TRBV7-2,many,TRBD2,TGTGCCAACAGCCCTAGGGCGGGGGGGGCCTACAATGAGCAGTTCTTC,CANSPRAGGAYNEQFF
TRBJ2-7,TRBV20-1,many,NA,TGCAGTGCTAGAGGTCAGTTCTACGAGGCCAACGAGCAGTACTTC,CSARGQFYEANEQYF
TRBJ1-2,TRBV18,NA,NA,TGTGCCGGCTCACCGGGACGGGATTCCTATGGCTACACCTTC,CAGSPGRDSYGYTF
TRBJ1-3,TRBV4-2,many,NA,TGTGCCAGCAGCCAAGATGGGACGGCTGGAAACACCATATATTTT,CASSQDGTAGNTIYF
TRBJ2-1,TRBV7-3,NA,TRBD1,TGTGCCAGCAGCTCATGGGACAGTAAAAACAATGAGCAGTTCTTC,CASSSWDSKNNEQFF
TRBJ1-5,TRBV30,NA,NA,TGTGCCTGGGCCCCCAGGGGTTATCAGCCCCAGCATTTT,CAWAPRGYQPQHF
TRBJ2-3,TRBV7-2,many,TRBD2,TGTGCCAGCAGCCTAACCAGACTAGCGGGGGCAAGAGATACGCAGTATTTT,CASSLTRLAGARDTQYF
TRBJ2-5,TRBV6-1,NA,TRBD1,TGTGCCAGCAGTGGGACAGGGGGGTACGGGGCCCAGTACTTC,CASSGTGGYGAQYF
TRBJ2-5,TRBV12-3/TRBV12-4,many,NA,TGTGCCAGCAGTTTAAGGGGCACCCTGGAGACCCAGTACTTC,CASSLRGTLETQYF